This entry lists 2 T cell receptor beta chains sequenced from one sample in a study of T cell repertoires and HLA-DP antigens. No antigens are known for them. Profiled with immunoSEQ multiplex PCR; TCRdb holds only in-frame clones, not every one. The sample includes around 100,000 clones, 90% to 95% of them seen just once. Sequenced input: CD4+ T cells from PBMCs. The receptors stem from a woman between 18 and 30 years old in good health and CMV-seronegative.

V is TRBV28 and J is TRBJ1-2; D is possibly TRBD1 (6 bases). From germline, CDR1 is MDHEN and CDR2 SYDVKM. Trimming pared 6 bases from V and 7 bases from J, leaving 12 bases between. The CDR3 covers 12 residues. This CDR3 is CASSDRSFGYTF. CDR3 nucleotides: TGTGCCAGCAGCGACAGGTCCTTTGGCTACACCTTC.

The chain has TRBV28 and TRBJ1-3; perhaps TRBD1 as D (6 bases). V gave up 6 bases and J gave up 4 bases, with 19 bases separating them. The germline gives CDR1 MDHEN, CDR2 SYDVKM. The CDR3 length is 16 residues. The CDR3 sequence is CASRPPLTGPGNTIYF. CDR3 coding DNA: TGTGCCAGCAGACCTCCCCTAACAGGGCCGGGAAACACCATATATTTT.